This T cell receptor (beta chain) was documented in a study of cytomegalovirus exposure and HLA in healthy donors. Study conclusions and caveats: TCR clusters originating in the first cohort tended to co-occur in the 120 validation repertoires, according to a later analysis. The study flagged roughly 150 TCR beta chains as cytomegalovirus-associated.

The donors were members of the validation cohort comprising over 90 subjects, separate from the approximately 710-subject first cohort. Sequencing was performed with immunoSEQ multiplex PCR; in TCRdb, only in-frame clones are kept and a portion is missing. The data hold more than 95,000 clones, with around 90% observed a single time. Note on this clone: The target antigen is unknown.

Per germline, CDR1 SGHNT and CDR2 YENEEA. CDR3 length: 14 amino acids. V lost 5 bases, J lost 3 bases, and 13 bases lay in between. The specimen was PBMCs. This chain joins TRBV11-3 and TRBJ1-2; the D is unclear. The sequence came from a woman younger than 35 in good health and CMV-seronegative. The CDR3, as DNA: TGTGCCAGCAGCCTAGGCGAGGGAGACTATGGCTACACCTTC. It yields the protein CASSLGEGDYGYTF.